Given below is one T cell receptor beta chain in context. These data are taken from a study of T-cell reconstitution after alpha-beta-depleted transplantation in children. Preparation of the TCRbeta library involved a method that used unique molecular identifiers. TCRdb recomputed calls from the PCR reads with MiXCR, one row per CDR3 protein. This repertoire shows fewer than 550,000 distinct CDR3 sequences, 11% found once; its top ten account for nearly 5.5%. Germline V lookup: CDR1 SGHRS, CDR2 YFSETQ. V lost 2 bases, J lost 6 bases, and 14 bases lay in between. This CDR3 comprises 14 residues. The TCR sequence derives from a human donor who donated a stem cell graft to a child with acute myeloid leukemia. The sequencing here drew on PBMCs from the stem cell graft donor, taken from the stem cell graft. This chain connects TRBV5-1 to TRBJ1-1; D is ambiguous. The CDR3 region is CASSFDVGWSEAFF. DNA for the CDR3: TGCGCCAGCAGCTTTGACGTAGGATGGTCTGAAGCTTTCTTT.